One sample yielded the 25 T cell receptor beta chains listed below, sequenced in a study of cytomegalovirus exposure and HLA in healthy donors. It was with 60 Vbeta and 13 Jbeta primers that the PCR ran. Here immunoSEQ multiplex PCR was the method, and the copy in TCRdb shows in-frame clones only, minus some. The sample gives some 120,000 clones, almost 85% of which show up once; around 1.6% is in the top ten. What was sequenced was PBMCs. The receptor set was obtained from a woman aged 18-30 years in good health and CMV-seronegative.

This chain joins TRBV18 and TRBJ1-2, with unresolved D. The germline CDR1 and CDR2 sequences are KGHSH and LQKENI. CDR3 size: 14 residues. V lost 2 bases and J lost 6, with 13 bases in between. The DNA of the CDR3 is TGTGCCAGCTCACCAGGGCCTTCCTACGATGGCTACACCTTC. Its protein is CASSPGPSYDGYTF.

The chain carries TRBV29-1 and TRBJ2-7; 9 nucleotides match TRBD1. V was clipped by 2 bases and J by 5 bases; unmatched bases: 7. This CDR3 has 14 amino acids. Germline values: CDR1 SQVTM, CDR2 ANQGSEA. The CDR3 sequence: CSVEKTGGNHEQYF. CDR3 DNA: TGCAGCGTTGAAAAAACAGGGGGCAACCACGAGCAGTACTTC.

This clone was picked up one time. One junction end disagrees with the germline gene, perhaps due to a read error. The V call is TRBV30, the J call TRBJ2-6; perhaps TRBD1 as D (5 bases). The CDR3 is made up of 16 amino acids. Germline V gives CDR1 GTSNPN, CDR2 SVGIG (reference sequence). The CDR3 DNA reads TGTGCCTGGAGCCGACAGATCAACTCTGGGGCCAACGGCCTGACTTTC. Protein sequence: CAWSRQINSGANGLTF. Full variable domain (missing parts from reference TRBV30 and TRBJ2-6): SQTIHQWPATLVQPVGSPLSLECTVEGTSNPNLYWYRQAAGRGLQLLFYSVGIGQISSEVPQNLSASRPQDRQFILSSKKLLLSDSGFYLCAWSRQINSGANGLTFGAGSRLTVL.

The chain combines TRBV19 with TRBJ2-2, with TRBD1 matching 10 bases. The V gene's germline CDR1 is LNHDA and CDR2 SQIVND (reference sequence). The V segment lost 5 bases and the J segment 0 bases; nucleotides outside the gene matches: 3. CDR3 length: 16 residues. CDR3 amino acids: CASSPGQGANTGELFF. Written as DNA, the CDR3 is TGTGCCAGTAGTCCCGGACAGGGGGCGAACACCGGGGAGCTGTTTTTT. Based on the CDR3 plus reference TRBV19 and TRBJ2-2, the full variable domain is DGGITQSPKYLFRKEGQNVTLSCEQNLNHDAMYWYRQDPGQGLRLIYYSQIVNDFQKGDIAEGYSVSREKKESFPLTVTSAQKNPTAFYLCASSPGQGANTGELFFGEGSRLTVL.

The V call is TRBV5-6, the J call TRBJ2-2, with 8 bases identical to TRBD2. Trimming cost V 9 bases and J 7 bases; bases outside gene matches: 17. CDR1 is SGHDT and CDR2 is YYEEEE in the germline V gene. CDR3 size: 16 residues. Here the CDR3 reads CATCGGRDSAFGELFF. The CDR3 coding sequence is TGTGCCACCTGCGGGGGGCGCGATTCGGCTTTCGGGGAGCTGTTTTTT.

The chain recombines TRBV7-9 with TRBJ2-7; D may be TRBD1 (6 bases). This CDR3 spans 15 amino acids. Germline assignment: CDR1 SEHNR and CDR2 FQNEAQ (reference sequence). Trimming pared 3 bases from V and 3 bases from J, leaving 15 bases between. This CDR3 is CASSFWGHQNYEQYF. CDR3 in DNA: TGTGCCAGCAGCTTTTGGGGACACCAGAACTACGAGCAGTACTTC.

Concerning this clone itself: The conserved phenylalanine or tryptophan normally closing the CDR3 is absent here, so this likely arose from a read error. It is unclear where the CDR3 begins or ends on the DNA, so no DNA is shown, and the CDR3 is as TCRdb lists it. The chain combines TRBV21-1 with TRBJ2-7; no check of the table's D call, TRBD1, against the DNA was made. TRBV21-1 is reported as a pseudogene. The CDR3 is 9 amino acids in total, end residues counted. The CDR3 sequence: CASTLRGTL.

The rearrangement uses TRBV18 and TRBJ1-1, with D possibly TRBD1 on 6 matching bases. Trimming took off 1 base at V and 3 bases at J, with 21 bases between the two ends. The CDR3 totals 18 residues. Germline-derived CDR1 and CDR2 are KGHSH and LQKENI. CDR3 residues: CASSPLGTSALTDTEAFF. The CDR3 coding sequence is TGTGCCAGCTCACCACTTGGGACATCGGCTTTAACGGACACTGAAGCTTTCTTT.

CDR3 amino acids: CASSFLAGHYNEQFF. CDR3 in DNA: TGTGCCAGCAGTTTCTTAGCGGGGCACTACAATGAGCAGTTCTTC. The chain carries TRBV27 and TRBJ2-1; 8 bases line up with TRBD2. The CDR3 has 15 residues. Per germline, CDR1 MNHEY and CDR2 SMNVEV (reference sequence). J lost 3 bases, V lost 3 bases, and 4 bases had no gene match.

The chain links TRBV7-9 to TRBJ1-5; D is perhaps TRBD1 (6 bases). V shed 5 bases and J shed 3 bases, with 20 bases lying between them. This CDR3 is built from 17 residues. Germline V gene data show CDR1 as SEHNR and CDR2 as FQNEAQ (reference sequence). In DNA form, the CDR3 reads TGTGCCAGCAGCCAAGGTATGCGGACAGACACCAATCAGCCCCAGCATTTT. Translated, it gives CASSQGMRTDTNQPQHF.

The chain is built from TRBV18 and TRBJ1-1, with TRBD1 identical over 9 bases. CDR1 and CDR2 from the germline V gene are KGHSH and LQKENI. V was clipped by 5 bases and J by 5 bases; unmatched bases: 9. The CDR3 sequence is 15 residues long. The CDR3 coding sequence is TGTGCCAGCTCATCACGACAGGGGGTAGGGACTGAAGCTTTCTTT. Its translation: CASSSRQGVGTEAFF.

The CDR3 nucleotides read TGTGCCAGCAGCCAAGAGGCTAATCAGCCCCAGCATTTT. Translation gives CASSQEANQPQHF. The rearrangement uses TRBV4-2 and TRBJ1-5, with unresolved D. V shed 0 bases and J shed 4 bases, with 4 bases lying between them. CDR1 LGHNA and CDR2 YNFKEQ come from the germline V gene. The CDR3 consists of 13 residues.

The chain links TRBV10-1 to TRBJ1-3; tentatively, D is TRBD1 (6 bases). Between the trimmed V and J ends, which lost 2 bases and 0 bases, there was a span of 8 bases. CDR3 length equals 15 residues. Per germline, CDR1 WNHNN and CDR2 SYGVQD (reference sequence). CDR3 bases: TGCGCCAGCAGTGAGGGGGGCACCTCTGGAAACACCATATATTTT. Its translation is CASSEGGTSGNTIYF.

The CDR3 DNA reads as TGTGCCAGCAGTCCCAACAGACTGAACACTGAAGCTTTCTTT. Translating it yields CASSPNRLNTEAFF. This chain joins TRBV2 and TRBJ1-1, with D unresolved. The CDR3 covers 14 residues. V was clipped by 5 bases and J by 0 bases, with 10 bases between them. From germline, CDR1 is SNHLY and CDR2 FYNNEI.

The chain links TRBV7-9 to TRBJ2-7; possible D gene TRBD2, 7 bases. The CDR3 extends over 14 amino acids. V lost 4 bases and J lost 2, with 12 bases in between. Per germline, CDR1 SEHNR and CDR2 FQNEAQ (reference sequence). The chain's CDR3 is CASSSRGGAYEQYF. The CDR3 region has the DNA TGTGCCAGCAGCTCGAGGGGGGGGGCCTACGAGCAGTACTTC. Full variable domain (remainder filled in from reference TRBV7-9 and TRBJ2-7): DTGVSQNPRHKITKRGQNVTFRCDPISEHNRLYWYRQTLGQGPEFLTYFQNEAQLEKSRLLSDRFSAERPKGSFSTLEIQRTEQGDSAMYLCASSSRGGAYEQYFGPGTRLTVT.

The chain couples TRBV6-6 to TRBJ1-1; D not certain. The CDR3 sequence is 13 residues long. Per the germline V gene, CDR1 is MNHNY and CDR2 is SVGAGI (reference sequence). V was trimmed by 2 bases and J by 1 base, leaving 5 bases between them. In DNA form, the CDR3 reads TGTGCCAGCAGTTACGAGTGGAACACTGAAGCTTTCTTT. Translated: CASSYEWNTEAFF.

This CDR3 reads CASSSLRGGQDTEAFF. Written as DNA, the CDR3 is TGTGCCAGCAGTTCCCTTCGGGGGGGGCAGGACACTGAAGCTTTCTTT. The chain links TRBV6-6 to TRBJ1-1, with a tentative D call TRBD1 (6 bases). Germline lookup yields CDR1 MNHNY and CDR2 SVGAGI (reference sequence). The V gene lost 4 bases and the J gene lost 3 bases, with 18 bases spanning the gap. CDR3 size: 16 residues.

The chain uses TRBV5-4 and TRBJ2-6; D is possibly TRBD2 (5 bases). Trimming took 4 bases from V and 1 from J, leaving 12 bases between them. This CDR3 contains 16 residues. Germline values: CDR1 SGHNT, CDR2 YYREEE (reference sequence). The CDR3 DNA reads TGTGCCAGCAGCGGCTGGACTGCTTCTGGGGCCAACGTCCTGACTTTC. Translated, it gives CASSGWTASGANVLTF.

In its sample, this clone was seen a few times. V and J are TRBV4-1 and TRBJ1-1; the D is unclear. The CDR3 spans 19 residues. Germline V CDR1 and CDR2: MGHRA, YSYEKL. V lost 4 bases and J lost 1, with 25 bases in between. CDR3 bases: TGCGCCAGCAGCCTCTTCAACACCGCCCGGGAAGGCCCGAACACTGAAGCTTTCTTT. This codes for CASSLFNTAREGPNTEAFF.

The count of this clone is one. The chain's CDR3 is CASSDHNSWVRSTEAFF. Written as DNA, the CDR3 is TGTGCCAGCAGTGATCATAATTCGTGGGTGAGGTCCACTGAAGCTTTCTTT. The chain carries TRBV6-1 and TRBJ1-1; no definite D call. The CDR3 length is 17 residues. Germline CDR1 reads MNHNS; CDR2 reads SASEGT. Between the trimmed V and J ends, which lost 3 bases and 4 bases, there was a span of 21 bases.

The chain is built from TRBV5-4 and TRBJ1-1, with 9 bases aligning to TRBD1. J was trimmed by 0 bases and V by 4 bases; bases with no gene match: 1. CDR1 and CDR2 from the germline V gene are SGHNT and YYREEE (reference sequence). CDR3 length: 14 residues. CDR3 nucleotide sequence: TGTGCCAGCAGCCACAGGGGGCTGAACACTGAAGCTTTCTTT. It specifies CASSHRGLNTEAFF. The full variable domain, in which reference TRBV5-4 and TRBJ1-1 provide the parts outside the CDR3, is ETGVTQSPTHLIKTRGQQVTLRCSSQSGHNTVSWYQQALGQGPQFIFQYYREEENGRGNFPPRFSGLQFPNYSSELNVNALELDDSALYLCASSHRGLNTEAFFGQGTRLTVV.

The chain uses TRBV5-1 and TRBJ1-2; 11 bases fit TRBD1. Germline V gene sequence: CDR1 SGHRS, CDR2 YFSETQ. The CDR3 is 16 residues long. Trimming removed 5 bases from V and 6 bases from J; junction bases left unmatched: 12. CDR3 in DNA: TGCGCCAGCAGGCCTGGACAGGGGGCTACGCGGAATGGCTACACCTTC. Protein product: CASRPGQGATRNGYTF.

As for this clone: Relative to the germline gene, one junction end is altered; a read error may explain this. As DNA, the CDR3 is TGTTCCAGCAGCCTTGGGAGGGAGCCAGCCCTCTACGAGCAGTACTTC. Translation gives CSSSLGREPALYEQYF. The chain joins TRBV7-9 to TRBJ2-7; 7 nucleotides line up with TRBD2. This CDR3 spans 16 amino acids. Germline V lookup: CDR1 SEHNR, CDR2 FQNEAQ (reference sequence).

The V gene is TRBV7-3, the J gene TRBJ1-2; no clear D gene. This CDR3 is 13 amino acids long. V dropped 2 bases and J dropped 8 bases, with 12 bases sitting between them. The germline CDR1 and CDR2 sequences are SGHTA and FQGTGA. CDR3: CASSLAAWQGYTF. The CDR3 DNA follows: TGTGCCAGCAGCTTAGCGGCTTGGCAAGGCTACACCTTC.

V and J are TRBV6-5 and TRBJ2-1, with TRBD1 matching 8 bases. The CDR3 covers 15 residues. The J segment lost 4 bases and the V segment lost 7 bases, leaving 9 bases of the junction unmatched. CDR1 is MNHEY, CDR2 SVGAGI, per germline. Written as DNA, the CDR3 is TGTGCCAGCAAAAGCCCGGGACAGGTGTACAATGAGCAGTTCTTC. Translating it yields CASKSPGQVYNEQFF.